Presented here are 15 T cell receptor beta chains from one specimen sequenced in a study of T cell responses to AZD1222 COVID-19 vaccine. Profiled with immunoSEQ multiplex PCR; TCRdb holds only in-frame clones, not every one. The sample comprises about 150,000 clones, 87% of which are singletons, and roughly 9.7% rests with the top ten. The sample consisted of peripheral blood, taken 28 days after the second AZD1222 dose. Receptors were obtained from an adult who received the AZD1222 COVID-19 vaccine.

This chain links TRBV5-6 with TRBJ2-3; a possible D gene is TRBD1 (5 bases). Germline V lookup: CDR1 SGHDT, CDR2 YYEEEE. Trimming took off 1 base at V and 5 bases at J, with 8 bases between the two ends. There are 13 residues in the CDR3. In nucleotides, the CDR3 is TGTGCCAGCAGCTTGCAGGGTCTAGATACGCAGTATTTT. Translated: CASSLQGLDTQYF.

The chain couples TRBV6-5 to TRBJ2-1; the match to TRBD1 covers 10 bases. Germline values: CDR1 MNHEY, CDR2 SVGAGI. This CDR3 has 14 residues. V was clipped by 7 bases and J by 5 bases; unmatched bases: 5. CDR3: CASITGTGDNEQFF. In DNA form, the CDR3 reads TGTGCCAGCATCACCGGGACAGGGGACAATGAGCAGTTCTTC.

The chain combines TRBV5-1 with TRBJ1-1, with a possible D match to TRBD1 (5 bases). The germline V and J ends were trimmed by 3 bases and 1 base, with 13 bases remaining between them. CDR3 length: 15 amino acids. Germline V lookup: CDR1 SGHRS, CDR2 YFSETQ. CDR3 amino acids: CASSSPEQANTEAFF. The DNA for the CDR3 is TGCGCCAGCAGCTCGCCGGAACAGGCGAACACTGAAGCTTTCTTT.

This clone was seen only once. The rearrangement joins TRBV18 to TRBJ1-1, with D maybe TRBD1 (6 bases). The germline V and J ends were trimmed by 2 bases and 2 bases, with 9 bases remaining between them. The germline CDR1 and CDR2 sequences are KGHSH and LQKENI. The length of the CDR3 is 14 residues. CDR3 amino acids: CASSPRTDNTEAFF. The CDR3 DNA is TGTGCCAGCTCACCAAGGACAGATAACACTGAAGCTTTCTTT.

The J gene is TRBJ1-1, the V gene TRBV28; D is unclear. This CDR3 region has 14 residues. In germline, CDR1 is MDHEN, CDR2 SYDVKM. V lost 7 bases to trimming and J lost 4 bases, with 16 bases between them. CDR3 nucleotide sequence: TGTGCCAGCACCAAACTGGAGCAAGGCACTGAAGCTTTCTTT. Amino acids: CASTKLEQGTEAFF.

This clone has a handful of counts. The chain links TRBV20-1 to TRBJ2-3; TRBD2 agrees at 8 bases. After removal of 3 bases from V and 2 bases from J, the junction contained 7 bases not matched to a gene. This CDR3 region has 15 residues. In germline, CDR1 is DFQATT, CDR2 SNEGSKA (reference sequence). CDR3 DNA: TGCAGTGCTAGTCCGGGGGGGGACTCCACAGATACGCAGTATTTT. Amino acids: CSASPGGDSTDTQYF.

The chain combines TRBV19 with TRBJ1-2, with TRBD1 identical over 9 bases. In germline, CDR1 is LNHDA, CDR2 SQIVND (reference sequence). The CDR3 spans 15 residues. The V gene end was trimmed by 4 bases and the J gene end by 3 bases; junction bases not matched to a gene: 6. CDR3 amino acids: CASSTRTGEDYGYTF. In DNA form, the CDR3 reads TGTGCCAGTAGTACTCGGACAGGGGAGGACTATGGCTACACCTTC.

This clone has just one count. The V gene is TRBV7-2, the J gene TRBJ2-2, with 8 positions matching TRBD2. The CDR3 has 14 amino acids. Per the germline V gene, CDR1 is SGHTA and CDR2 is FQGNSA. Losses at the gene ends were 6 bases for V and 10 bases for J; bases not matched to a gene: 10. CDR3 bases: TGTGCCAGCAGGCCAGCGGGAGTTGCTGTGGAGCTGTTTTTT. This codes for CASRPAGVAVELFF.

The chain recombines TRBV28 with TRBJ1-5; 8 bases are a match to TRBD1. In germline, CDR1 is MDHEN, CDR2 SYDVKM. Trimming removed 10 bases from V and 6 bases from J; junction bases left unmatched: 11. The CDR3 totals 14 residues. CDR3 protein: CATVSGGGFQPQHF. CDR3 sequence (DNA): TGTGCCACAGTTTCAGGGGGCGGATTTCAGCCCCAGCATTTT.

This clone was counted once. This chain links TRBV7-3 with TRBJ2-1; 10 bases match TRBD2. J was trimmed by 4 bases and V by 5 bases; bases with no gene match: 5. Germline V CDR1 and CDR2: SGHTA, FQGTGA. The CDR3 extends over 15 amino acids. The chain's CDR3 is CASSPQRGGYNEQFF. CDR3 bases: TGTGCCAGCAGCCCCCAGCGGGGGGGTTACAATGAGCAGTTCTTC.

The chain uses TRBV7-9 and TRBJ2-5, with 9 bases identical to TRBD1. The germline gives CDR1 SEHNR, CDR2 FQNEAQ (reference sequence). The V gene end was trimmed by 5 bases and the J gene end by 6 bases; junction bases not matched to a gene: 10. The CDR3 loop spans 15 amino acids. The CDR3 loop reads CASSLKQGAQQTQYF. The CDR3 nucleotides are TGTGCCAGCAGCCTTAAACAGGGGGCGCAACAGACCCAGTACTTC.

The chain couples TRBV19 to TRBJ2-7; tentative D call: TRBD1 (5 bases). Looked up from germline, CDR1 is LNHDA and CDR2 is SQIVND (reference sequence). CDR3 length: 15 residues. V shed 7 bases and J shed 6 bases, with 22 bases lying between them. As DNA, the CDR3 is TGTGCCAGTACCATCAGGATTTCCGCGGACACCGAGCAGTACTTC. Translating gives CASTIRISADTEQYF.

In its sample, this clone was seen a few times. The chain uses TRBV7-2 and TRBJ2-7; 7 nucleotides line up with TRBD2. Germline CDR1 and CDR2: SGHTA and FQGNSA. Trimming took 3 bases from V and 7 from J; bases not matched to a gene: 12. CDR3 length equals 15 residues. For the CDR3, the DNA is TGTGCCAGCAGCTTGGGGAGGGGCCCGGCGGGAGAGCAGTACTTC. Protein sequence: CASSLGRGPAGEQYF.

The rearrangement joins TRBV5-1 to TRBJ2-7, with D possibly TRBD1 on 6 matching bases. CDR3 length: 15 residues. Germline loops: CDR1 SGHRS, CDR2 YFSETQ. Trimming removed 0 bases at V and 0 bases at J, with 10 bases between. Here the CDR3 reads CASSLAAGVSYEQYF. The CDR3 bases are TGCGCCAGCAGCTTGGCGGCAGGGGTCTCCTACGAGCAGTACTTC. The full variable domain, rest sourced from reference TRBV5-1 and TRBJ2-7, is KAGVTQTPRYLIKTRGQQVTLSCSPISGHRSVSWYQQTPGQGLQFLFEYFSETQRNKGNFPGRFSGRQFSNSRSEMNVSTLELGDSALYLCASSLAAGVSYEQYFGPGTRLTVT.

This chain uses TRBV11-3 with TRBJ2-3; 12 bases match TRBD2. The CDR3 runs to 17 residues. Germline-derived CDR1 and CDR2 are SGHNT and YENEEA. V lost 2 bases and J lost 4; bases outside the gene matches: 7. CDR3 DNA sequence: TGTGCCAGCAGCTTACGTGGACTAGCGGGAAGGGCAGATACGCAGTATTTT. Translated, it gives CASSLRGLAGRADTQYF.